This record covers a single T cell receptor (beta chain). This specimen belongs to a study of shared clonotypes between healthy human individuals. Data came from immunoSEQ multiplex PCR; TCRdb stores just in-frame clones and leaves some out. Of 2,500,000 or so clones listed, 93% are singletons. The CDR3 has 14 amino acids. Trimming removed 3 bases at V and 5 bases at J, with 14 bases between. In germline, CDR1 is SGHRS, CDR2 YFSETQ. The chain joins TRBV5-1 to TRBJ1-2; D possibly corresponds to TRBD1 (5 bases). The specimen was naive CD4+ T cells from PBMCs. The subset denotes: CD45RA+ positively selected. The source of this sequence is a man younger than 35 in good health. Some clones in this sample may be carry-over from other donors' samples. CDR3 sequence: CASSWVSGVYGYTF. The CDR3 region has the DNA TGCGCCAGCAGCTGGGTTTCGGGGGTTTATGGCTACACCTTC.